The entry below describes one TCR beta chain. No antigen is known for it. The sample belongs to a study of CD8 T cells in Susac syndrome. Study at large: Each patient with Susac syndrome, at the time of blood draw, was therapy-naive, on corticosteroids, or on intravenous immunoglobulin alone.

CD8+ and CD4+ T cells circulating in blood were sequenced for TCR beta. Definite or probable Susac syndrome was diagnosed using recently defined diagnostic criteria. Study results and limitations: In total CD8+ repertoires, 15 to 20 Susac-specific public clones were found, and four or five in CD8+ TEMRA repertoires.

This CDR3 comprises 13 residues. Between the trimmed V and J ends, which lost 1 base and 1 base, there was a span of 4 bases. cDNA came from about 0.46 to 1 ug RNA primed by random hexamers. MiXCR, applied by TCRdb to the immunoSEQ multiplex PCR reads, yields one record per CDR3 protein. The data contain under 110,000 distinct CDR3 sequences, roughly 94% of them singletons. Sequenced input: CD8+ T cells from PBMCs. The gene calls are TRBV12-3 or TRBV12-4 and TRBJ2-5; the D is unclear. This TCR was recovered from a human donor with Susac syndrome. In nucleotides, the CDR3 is TGTGCCAGCAGTTTAGTAGTCCAAGAGACCCAGTACTTC. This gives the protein CASSLVVQETQYF.